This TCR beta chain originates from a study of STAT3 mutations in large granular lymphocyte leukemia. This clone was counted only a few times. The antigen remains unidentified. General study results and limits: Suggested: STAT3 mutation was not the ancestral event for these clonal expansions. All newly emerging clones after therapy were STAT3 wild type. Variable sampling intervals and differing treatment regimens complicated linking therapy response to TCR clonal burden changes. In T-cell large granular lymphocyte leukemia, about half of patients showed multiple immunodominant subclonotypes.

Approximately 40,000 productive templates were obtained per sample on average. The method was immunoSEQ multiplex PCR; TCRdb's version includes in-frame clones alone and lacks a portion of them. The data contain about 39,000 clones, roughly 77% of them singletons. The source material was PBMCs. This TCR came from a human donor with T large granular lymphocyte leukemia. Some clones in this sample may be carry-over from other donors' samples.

The CDR3 sequence is CSAAGAEAFF. CDR3 DNA: TGCAGCGCGGCCGGGGCCGAAGCTTTCTTT. This chain links TRBV29-1 with TRBJ1-1; tentatively, D is TRBD1 (5 bases). This CDR3 contains 10 residues. Trimming stripped 7 bases from V and 8 bases from J, with 11 bases between. Germline V gene data show CDR1 as SQVTM and CDR2 as ANQGSEA.